These T cell receptor beta chains were read from a single sample in a study of regulatory T cells in long-lasting Graves disease. TCRdb independently ran MiXCR on the multiplex PCR reads; one entry per CDR3 protein. Of 400,000 to 500,000 distinct CDR3 sequences detected, around 20% appear once; the ten largest clones hold roughly 8%. The starting material was peripheral blood mononuclear cells (PBMCs), obtained when the disease was refractory, from a patient treated with antithyroid drugs. Source of these receptors: a female donor with Graves disease. CDR3s include the opening cysteine and the closing phenylalanine or tryptophan. The D gene is left open where the match is weak. Size values are once, few and many counts, or a class for expanded clones, and some rows have none.

size	V	D	J	DNA	CDR3
many	TRBV11-2	TRBD1	TRBJ2-5	TGTGCCAGCACCCCACCCAATAGGGGGCCGGAGACCCAGTACTTC	CASTPPNRGPETQYF
many	TRBV19	.	TRBJ2-7	TGTGCCAGTAGTATAAGTGAGGGTACCTACGAGCAGTACTTC	CASSISEGTYEQYF
.	TRBV19	TRBD2	TRBJ2-5	TGTGCCAGTAGGGGACTAGCGGCGCCCGAAGAGACCCAGTACTTC	CASRGLAAPEETQYF
.	TRBV10-3	.	TRBJ2-7	TGTGCCATCAGTGGGACGGGCCAAGTCTACGAGCAGTACTTC	CAISGTGQVYEQYF
.	TRBV7-9	TRBD1	TRBJ2-5	TGTGCCACCGACCGGGACAGAGCAGAGACCCAGTACTTC	CATDRDRAETQYF
.	TRBV6-1	.	TRBJ2-6	TGTGCCAGCGGCCCGGGTAGTAATCTCCCTGGGGCCAACGTCCTGACTTTC	CASGPGSNLPGANVLTF
few	TRBV27	.	TRBJ2-7	TGTGCCAGCAATCCAACCATCGGAAAGGAGCAGTACTTC	CASNPTIGKEQYF
many	TRBV11-3	TRBD1	TRBJ2-7	TGTGCCAGCAGCGTGGGACAGGGAAACGAGCAGTACTTC	CASSVGQGNEQYF
many	TRBV10-3	.	TRBJ1-1	TGTGCCATCAGTGAGTCGATATTAAGACCGAAGATGAACACTGAAGCTTTCTTT	CAISESILRPKMNTEAFF
many	TRBV20-1	TRBD2	TRBJ2-5	TGCAGTGCTAGAAGCTTCCCTAGCGGGAGAGGTCAAGAGACCCAGTACTTC	CSARSFPSGRGQETQYF
.	TRBV7-3	TRBD2	TRBJ2-4	TGTGCCAGCAGCACTAGCGGGAGAGACATTCAGTACTTC	CASSTSGRDIQYF
.	TRBV6-1	TRBD2	TRBJ2-7	TGTGCCTCCCTAGCGGCCCACTCCTACGAGCAGTACTTC	CASLAAHSYEQYF
.	TRBV19	.	TRBJ2-4	TGTGCCAGTAGTAGAGTCCAGGGTTACATTCAGTACTTC	CASSRVQGYIQYF
many	TRBV6-1	TRBD1	TRBJ2-5	TGTGCCAGCAGTCACCGGACAGGCAAGACCCAGTACTTC	CASSHRTGKTQYF
many	TRBV2	.	TRBJ1-4	TGTGCCAGCAGCGACGGGGGGACCCTCCATGCAACTAATGAAAAACTGTTTTTT	CASSDGGTLHATNEKLFF
few	TRBV6-5	TRBD1	TRBJ2-7	TGTGCCAGCAGTTACTCAGACAGGGGGCCTTCTTCCTACGAGCAGTACTTC	CASSYSDRGPSSYEQYF
many	TRBV28	.	TRBJ1-4	TGTGCCAGCATGTCGAAGGTCTCGCGGGGAAAACTGTTTTTT	CASMSKVSRGKLFF
few	TRBV6-2/TRBV6-3	.	TRBJ1-1	TGTGCCAGCAGTTACTCGAGTACGACAGATGAAGCTTTCTTT	CASSYSSTTDEAFF
few	TRBV7-8	TRBD2	TRBJ2-7	TGTGCCAGCAGGGGGGAGGGGATCTCCTACGAGCAGTACTTC	CASRGEGISYEQYF
.	TRBV4-3	.	TRBJ1-1	TGCGCCAGCAGCCAAGAGTTAGTAGGTATTGACACTGAAGCTTTCTTT	CASSQELVGIDTEAFF
.	TRBV29-1	.	TRBJ2-7	TGCAGCGTTGAAGTCTCCAGCTTCTACGAGCAGTACTTC	CSVEVSSFYEQYF
.	TRBV10-3	TRBD1	TRBJ2-7	TGTGCCATCTCCGGGACAGACGACTACGAGCAGTACTTC	CAISGTDDYEQYF
many	TRBV7-9	.	TRBJ2-7	TGTGCCAGCACCGGGGCGGGTAGCTCCTACGAGCAGTACTTC	CASTGAGSSYEQYF
many	TRBV28	TRBD1	TRBJ2-2	TGTGCCAGCAGATTCTCCACCGACAGGGCGAACACCGGGGAGCTGTTTTTT	CASRFSTDRANTGELFF
.	TRBV6-5	.	TRBJ1-6	TGTGCCAGCAGTTACTCGACACGTAATTCACCCCTCCACTTT	CASSYSTRNSPLHF
.	TRBV30	TRBD1	TRBJ2-3	TGTGCCTGGGACAGGGGTGATCGCACAGATACGCAGTATTTT	CAWDRGDRTDTQYF
.	TRBV29-1	.	TRBJ2-2	TGCAGCGTTGGACATCACGGGGTTTGGGGCACCGGGGAGCTGTTTTTT	CSVGHHGVWGTGELFF
.	TRBV19	TRBD1	TRBJ2-7	TGTGCCAGTAGTGGAGGACAGGCTGGATCCTACGAGCAGTACTTC	CASSGGQAGSYEQYF
.	TRBV6-1	TRBD1	TRBJ2-2	TGTGCCAGCAGAAAAGCGACAGGGGGAACGGCCGGGGAGCTGTTTTTT	CASRKATGGTAGELFF